Presented here are 7 T cell receptor beta chains from one specimen sequenced in a study of cytomegalovirus exposure and HLA in healthy donors. The PCR made use of 60 Vbeta and 13 Jbeta primers. Clones were sequenced by immunoSEQ multiplex PCR, and TCRdb holds only the in-frame ones, with some missing. The sample is made up of 35,000 to 45,000 clones, and the top ten hold 5.5% to 7% of it. The specimen sequenced was PBMCs. All receptors come from a human donor in good health.

This chain connects TRBV21-1 to TRBJ1-1. TRBV21-1 is recorded as a pseudogene. The CDR3 is 16 residues long. CDR3 DNA sequence: TGTGCCAGCAGCAAAGAGGAGGGCAGGGAGATCACTGAAGCTTTCTTT. It translates to CASSKEEGREITEAFF.

DNA of the CDR3: TGCAGCGTATGGGACAGGGTTTCCGAGCAGTACTTC. Protein sequence: CSVWDRVSEQYF. V gene TRBV29-1 combines with J gene TRBJ2-7, with TRBD1 matching 9 bases. This CDR3 contains 12 residues. Germline assignment: CDR1 SQVTM and CDR2 ANQGSEA. The V and J ends lost 6 bases and 6 bases, in that order; junction bases with no gene match: 6.

This chain links TRBV11-2 with TRBJ2-7, with D possibly being TRBD2 (6 bases). The CDR3 has 14 amino acids. Per germline, CDR1 SGHAT and CDR2 FQNNGV. Trimming took off 8 bases at V and 4 bases at J, with 18 bases between the two ends. The chain's CDR3 is CASFGAGTPYEQYF. The CDR3 DNA is TGTGCCAGCTTCGGGGCGGGGACCCCATACGAGCAGTACTTC. Based on the CDR3 plus reference TRBV11-2 and TRBJ2-7, the full variable domain is EAGVAQSPRYKIIEKRQSVAFWCNPISGHATLYWYQQILGQGPKLLIQFQNNGVVDDSQLPKDRFSAERLKGVDSTLKIQPAKLEDSAVYLCASFGAGTPYEQYFGPGTRLTVT.

The V call is TRBV6-6, the J call TRBJ2-7, with D perhaps TRBD1 (6 bases). Trimming pared 6 bases from V and 2 bases from J, leaving 14 bases between. Germline V gives CDR1 MNHNY, CDR2 SVGAGI (reference sequence). The CDR3 consists of 14 residues. CDR3 sequence: CASRPQGSTYEQYF. The CDR3 nucleotides are TGTGCCAGCAGACCTCAGGGGTCCACCTACGAGCAGTACTTC.

The V gene is TRBV28, the J gene TRBJ2-1; D is perhaps TRBD2 (6 bases). Trimming took 5 bases from V and 9 from J, leaving 17 bases between them. Germline CDR1 is MDHEN and CDR2 is SYDVKM. CDR3 length: 14 residues. CDR3 bases: TGTGCCAGCAGTATCCGCGGGGAGCGTGGTGAGCAGTTCTTC. It is translated as CASSIRGERGEQFF. Full variable domain (outside the CDR3, taken from reference TRBV28 and TRBJ2-1): DVKVTQSSRYLVKRTGEKVFLECVQDMDHENMFWYRQDPGLGLRLIYFSYDVKMKEKGDIPEGYSVSREKKERFSLILESASTNQTSMYLCASSIRGERGEQFFGPGTRLTVL.

This sequence joins TRBV14 and TRBJ1-1; D unclear. V was pared by 4 bases and J by 5 bases, with 8 bases between. The length of the CDR3 is 12 residues. The germline CDR1 and CDR2 sequences are SGHDN and FVKESK. The DNA of the CDR3 is TGTGCCAGCAGCCGGAGGCCGACTGAAGCTTTCTTT. Translated: CASSRRPTEAFF.

The rearrangement uses TRBV30 and TRBJ1-5, with D perhaps TRBD1 (5 bases). Germline CDR1 reads GTSNPN; CDR2 reads SVGIG (reference sequence). V was cut by 1 base and J by 4 bases, with 8 bases left in between. There are 13 residues in the CDR3. The CDR3 loop reads CAWSAGRNQPQHF. The CDR3 DNA sequence: TGTGCCTGGAGTGCAGGGAGGAATCAGCCCCAGCATTTT.